The rows below give T cell receptor beta chains drawn from one sample of a study of tumor and adjacent non-tumor tissue in lung cancer. TCRdb independently ran MiXCR on the multiplex PCR reads; one entry per CDR3 protein. The sample has some 74,000 distinct CDR3 sequences; roughly 72% are singletons. Material: lung tumor tissue. These receptors all come from a woman in her thirties or forties with non-small cell lung cancer. CDR3s include the opening cysteine and the closing phenylalanine or tryptophan. A D gene is named only where the DNA matches it firmly. Clone size is stated in some rows and not others, as once, few, many or a class when expanded.

abundance,v_gene,d_gene,j_gene,CDR3nt,CDR3aa
.,TRBV7-8,TRBD1,TRBJ1-5,TGCGCCAGCAGCCGACAGGGGGCTTATAACAATCAGCCCCAGCATTTC,CASSRQGAYNNQPQHF
.,TRBV5-5,.,TRBJ1-5,TGTGCCGGCAGCTGGTCTCCATTAATCAATCAGCCCCAGCATTTT,CAGSWSPLINQPQHF
many,TRBV20-1,TRBD1,TRBJ1-4,TGCAGTGCTAGAGCCTTCGGGACAGCAGCAGAAAAACTGTTTTTT,CSARAFGTAAEKLFF
.,TRBV29-1,.,TRBJ1-2,TGCAGCGTTGATAACCACCAGGGCCCCTACACCTTC,CSVDNHQGPYTF
.,TRBV7-9,.,TRBJ2-5,TGTACCAGCAGCACCCTCGGGGCTCGTTACCAAGAGACCCAATACTTC,CTSSTLGARYQETQYF
.,TRBV28,.,TRBJ1-1,TGTGCCAGCAACACAAACCAGGGAACTGAAGCTTTCTTT,CASNTNQGTEAFF
.,TRBV11-1,.,TRBJ2-1,TGTGCCAGCAGCTTAAGAGTCCCGCCGAGAGGAGACGATGAGCGGTTCTTC,CASSLRVPPRGDDERFF
once,TRBV4-1,.,TRBJ2-1,TGCGCCAGCAGCCAAGATCCGGGCAGGGGATCGTACAATGAGCTGTTCTTC,CASSQDPGRGSYNELFF
.,TRBV4-1,.,TRBJ1-5,TGCGCCAGCAGCCAAGGACCGTGCAGTCAGCCCCAGCATTTT,CASSQGPCSQPQHF
.,TRBV29-1,TRBD1,TRBJ2-7,TGCAGCGTTAAAGATCAGGGACAGGGGACAGAGGACGAGCAGTACTTC,CSVKDQGQGTEDEQYF
.,TRBV5-5,.,TRBJ1-1,TGTGCCGGCAGCCCAGTCAGAACTGAGGCATTCTTT,CAGSPVRTEAFF
.,TRBV5-5,TRBD1,TRBJ2-7,TGTGCTAGCATTCGGACAGGGCCCCCAGTTCGATCATACGAGCAGTACTTC,CASIRTGPPVRSYEQYF
.,TRBV6-6,.,TRBJ2-7,TGTGCCAGCTCCCAACGGTGGTCCGGGGGAACCTCCTACGAGCAGCACTTC,CASSQRWSGGTSYEQHF
.,TRBV5-4,.,TRBJ2-7,TGTGCCAGCAGCACCGATCACTACGGGCAATACTTC,CASSTDHYGQYF
many,TRBV4-1,.,TRBJ2-1,TGCGCCAGCAGCCATAGTCTAGCAAATGAGCAGTTCTTC,CASSHSLANEQFF
.,TRBV4-2,.,TRBJ2-5,.,CASSVAGGSRKTQYF
many,TRBV20-1,TRBD2,TRBJ2-1,TGCAGTGCTAGAGACTTAGCGGGAGAGTACAATGAGCAGTTCTTC,CSARDLAGEYNEQFF
many,TRBV28,.,TRBJ2-7,TGTGCCAGCAGTACCTACGCACGGGGGGCCCTGAATTCCTACGAGCAGTACTTC,CASSTYARGALNSYEQYF
.,TRBV6-5,TRBD1,TRBJ2-7,TGTGTCAGCAGGGGACAGGCTTGGGACGAGCAGAATTTC,CVSRGQAWDEQNF
once,TRBV20-1,TRBD2,TRBJ2-3,TGCAGTGTTAGGGTACTAGCGAGTCCTCGAGATACGCAGTATTTT,CSVRVLASPRDTQYF
.,TRBV11-2,TRBD1,TRBJ1-2,TGTGCCAGCAGCCGAGAGGGACAGGTTAATTATGGCCACACCTTC,CASSREGQVNYGHTF
.,TRBV6-5,TRBD1,TRBJ1-5,TGTGCCAGCAGTTACACGGCAGGGGGGGATCACCCCCAGCATTTT,CASSYTAGGDHPQHF
.,TRBV6-1,TRBD1,TRBJ1-5,TGTGTCAGCAGTGTAGGGGGCTCGGGCGATCAGCCCCAGCATTTT,CVSSVGGSGDQPQHF
.,TRBV28,.,TRBJ2-1,TGTGCCAGCACCTCCAACGGGATAGGGCTCACGAATGAGCAGTTCTTC,CASTSNGIGLTNEQFF
.,TRBV11-2,.,TRBJ1-1,TGTGTCAGCAGCAATTCGGGATTTGAAGTTTTCTTT,CVSSNSGFEVFF
.,TRBV20-1,TRBD2,TRBJ2-2,TGCTGTGTAGAAGCGGGAGTATCCGGTGAGCTGTTTTTT,CCVEAGVSGELFF
.,TRBV11-3,TRBD2,TRBJ2-3,TGTACCAGCAGCTCAAGCCTTCTAACGGGGGGGGGAGATACGCAGTATTTT,CTSSSSLLTGGGDTQYF
.,TRBV6-5,.,TRBJ1-2,TGTGCCGGCGATTACGGGGCAGGGTCTGATTATGGCTACACCTTC,CAGDYGAGSDYGYTF
few,TRBV7-9,TRBD1,TRBJ2-3,TGTGCCAGATCAGGGGGCTCATCAGATCCGCAGTATTTT,CARSGGSSDPQYF
.,TRBV12-3/TRBV12-4,.,TRBJ2-2,TGTGCCAGCTGTGGACAAACTGGGGAGCTGTTTTTT,CASCGQTGELFF
.,TRBV11-2,.,TRBJ1-1,TGTGCCAGTAGCAATTCGTGGTTTGATGCTTTCTTT,CASSNSWFDAFF
many,TRBV20-1,TRBD1,TRBJ1-4,TGCAGTGCTAGACCAGGGGGCGCGAGTTTTTCTGAAAAACTGTTTTTT,CSARPGGASFSEKLFF